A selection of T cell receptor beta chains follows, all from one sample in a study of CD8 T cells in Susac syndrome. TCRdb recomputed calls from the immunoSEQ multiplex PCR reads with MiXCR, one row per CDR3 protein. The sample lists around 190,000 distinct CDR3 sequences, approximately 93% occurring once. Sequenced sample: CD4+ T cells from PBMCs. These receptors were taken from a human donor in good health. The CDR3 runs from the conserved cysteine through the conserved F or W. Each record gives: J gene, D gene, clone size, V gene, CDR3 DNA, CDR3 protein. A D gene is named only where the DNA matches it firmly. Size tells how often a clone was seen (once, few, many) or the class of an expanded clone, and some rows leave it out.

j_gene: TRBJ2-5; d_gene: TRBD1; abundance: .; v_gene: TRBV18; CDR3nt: TGTGCCAGCTCACCACTTCCACAGGGGTACCAAGAGACCCAGTACTTC; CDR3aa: CASSPLPQGYQETQYF
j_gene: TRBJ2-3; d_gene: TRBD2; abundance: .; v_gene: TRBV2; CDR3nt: TGTGCCAGCAGTCGGGGGGGCAGAAGCACAGATACGCAGTATTTT; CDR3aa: CASSRGGRSTDTQYF
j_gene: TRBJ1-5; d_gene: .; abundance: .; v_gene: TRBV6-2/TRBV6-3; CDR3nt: TGTGCCAGCAGTTACGAAGGGTTTCGGGCTGGCAATCAGCCCCAGCATTTT; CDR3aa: CASSYEGFRAGNQPQHF
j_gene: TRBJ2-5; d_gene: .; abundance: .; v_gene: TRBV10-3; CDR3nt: TGTGCCATCAGGCCACCGGCGGGGGAGACCCAGTACTTC; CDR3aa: CAIRPPAGETQYF
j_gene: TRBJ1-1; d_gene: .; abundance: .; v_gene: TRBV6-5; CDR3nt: TGTGCCAGCACTAGGCGGGGGTACACTGAAGCTTTCTTT; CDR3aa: CASTRRGYTEAFF
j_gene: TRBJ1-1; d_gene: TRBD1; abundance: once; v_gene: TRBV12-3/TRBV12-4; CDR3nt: TGTGCCAGCAGTTTTCTCCTGGGCGGGCAGGGGGCCCCGAACACTGAAGCTTTCTTT; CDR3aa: CASSFLLGGQGAPNTEAFF
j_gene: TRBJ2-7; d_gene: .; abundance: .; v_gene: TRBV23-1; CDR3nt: TGCGCCGGAGTTAAAGACGAGCAGTACTTC; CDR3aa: CAGVKDEQYF
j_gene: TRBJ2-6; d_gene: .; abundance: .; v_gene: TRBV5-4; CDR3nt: TGTGCCAGCAGCTTGAAGACTATGAAGGCCAACGTCCTGACTTTC; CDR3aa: CASSLKTMKANVLTF
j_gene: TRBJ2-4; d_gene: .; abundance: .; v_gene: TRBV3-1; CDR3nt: TGTGCCAGCAGCCATGAGCCCTTAGCCAAAAACATTCAGTACTTC; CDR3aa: CASSHEPLAKNIQYF
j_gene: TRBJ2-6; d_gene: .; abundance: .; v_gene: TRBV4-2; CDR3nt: TGTGCCAGCAGCCACGTACAGGGCTCTGGGGCCAACGTCCTGACTTTC; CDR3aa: CASSHVQGSGANVLTF
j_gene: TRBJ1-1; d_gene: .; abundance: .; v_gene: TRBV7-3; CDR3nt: TGTGCCAGCAGCTTTAGGCAGGGCACTGAAGCTTTCTTT; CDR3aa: CASSFRQGTEAFF
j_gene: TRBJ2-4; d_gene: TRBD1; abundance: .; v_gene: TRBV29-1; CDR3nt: TGCAGCGTCGGGGATCGGGGACAGGTTGACCTAGCCAAAAACATTCAGTACTTC; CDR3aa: CSVGDRGQVDLAKNIQYF
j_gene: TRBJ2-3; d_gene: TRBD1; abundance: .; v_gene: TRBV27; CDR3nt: TGTGCCAGCAGTTTATCGGGACAGGTCACAGATACGCAGTATTTT; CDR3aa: CASSLSGQVTDTQYF
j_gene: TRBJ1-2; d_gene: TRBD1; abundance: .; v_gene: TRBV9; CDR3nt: TGTGCCAGCAGCGCCGGAGGGACAGCCGAGGGGGGCTACACCTTC; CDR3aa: CASSAGGTAEGGYTF
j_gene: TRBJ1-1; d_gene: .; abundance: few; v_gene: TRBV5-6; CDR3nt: TGTGCCAGCAGCCCATTAATGAACACTGAAGCTTTCTTT; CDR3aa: CASSPLMNTEAFF
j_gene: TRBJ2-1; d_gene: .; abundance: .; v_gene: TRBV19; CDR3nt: TGTGCCAGTAGTCTCCCCGGACCGGTCGCCTACAATGAGCAGTTCTTC; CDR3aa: CASSLPGPVAYNEQFF
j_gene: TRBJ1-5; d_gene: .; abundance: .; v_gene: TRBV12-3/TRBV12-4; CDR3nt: TGTGCCAGCATGACCGATGTTGGGCCCCAGCATTTT; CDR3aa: CASMTDVGPQHF
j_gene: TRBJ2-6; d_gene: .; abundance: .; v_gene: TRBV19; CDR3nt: TGTGCCAGTAGCACGCGGGGCTCTGGGGCCAACGTCCTGACTTTC; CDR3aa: CASSTRGSGANVLTF
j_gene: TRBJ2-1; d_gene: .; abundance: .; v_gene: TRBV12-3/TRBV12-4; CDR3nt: TGTGCCAGCACCCCTAAAGGACTGCCATTCTACAATGAGCAGTTCTTC; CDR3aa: CASTPKGLPFYNEQFF
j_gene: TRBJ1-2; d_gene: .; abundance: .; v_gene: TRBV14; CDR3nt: TGTGCCAGCAGCCAAGCGGACTCGGGCTATGGCTACACCTTC; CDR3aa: CASSQADSGYGYTF
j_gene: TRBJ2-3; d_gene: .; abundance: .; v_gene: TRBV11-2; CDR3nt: TGTGTAGTGCGGGATTGGGTCGCAGATACGCAGTATTTT; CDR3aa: CVVRDWVADTQYF
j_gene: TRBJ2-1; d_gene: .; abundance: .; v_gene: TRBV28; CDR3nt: TGTGCCAGCAGTTCATTCCCCCCAGGTACGCAGTCCAATGAGCAGTTCTTC; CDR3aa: CASSSFPPGTQSNEQFF
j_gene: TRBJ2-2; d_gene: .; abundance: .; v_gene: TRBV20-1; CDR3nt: TGCAGTGCCCGTTCGGGGTCCGCGAACACCGGGGAGCTGTTTTTT; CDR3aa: CSARSGSANTGELFF
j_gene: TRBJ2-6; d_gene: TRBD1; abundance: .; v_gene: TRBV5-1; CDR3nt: TGCGCCAGCGAGACAGGGGGCACTGGGGCCAACGTCCTGACTTTC; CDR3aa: CASETGGTGANVLTF
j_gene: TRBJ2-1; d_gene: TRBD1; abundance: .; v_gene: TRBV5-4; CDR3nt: TGTGCCAGCAGTCATGACAGGGTATACAATGAGCAGTTCTTC; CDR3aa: CASSHDRVYNEQFF
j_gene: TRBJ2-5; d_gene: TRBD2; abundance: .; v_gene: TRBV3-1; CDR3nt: TGTGCCAGCAGCTCGGTTACTAGCGGGGGGGCGGAGACCCAGTACTTC; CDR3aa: CASSSVTSGGAETQYF
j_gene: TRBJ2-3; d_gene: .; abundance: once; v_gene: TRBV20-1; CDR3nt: TGCAGTGCTAGAACGGACGGTTACACAGATACGCAGTATTTT; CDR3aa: CSARTDGYTDTQYF
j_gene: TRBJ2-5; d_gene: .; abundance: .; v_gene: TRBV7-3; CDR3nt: TGTGCCAGCGCCCTCCGTCGGGGGAACCAAGAGACCCAGTACTTC; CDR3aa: CASALRRGNQETQYF
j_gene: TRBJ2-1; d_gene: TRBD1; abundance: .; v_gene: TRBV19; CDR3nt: TGTGCCAGTAGTATAGGTGGGACAGGGCGAGTTGAGCAGTTCTTC; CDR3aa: CASSIGGTGRVEQFF
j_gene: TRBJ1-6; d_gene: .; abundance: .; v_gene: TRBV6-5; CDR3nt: TGTGCCAGCAGTTATTCCCGGACCGGCGAAGGAACCCTCCACTTT; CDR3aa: CASSYSRTGEGTLHF
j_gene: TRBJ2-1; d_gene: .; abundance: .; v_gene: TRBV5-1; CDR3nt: TGCGCCAGCAGCTTTATACCGGGCCCCGGGGAATATTGGTTCTTC; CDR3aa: CASSFIPGPGEYWFF
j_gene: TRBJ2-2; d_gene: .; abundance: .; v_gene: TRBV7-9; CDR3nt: TGTGCCAGCAGCCAACCCCAGGGAGGGGGCACCGGGGAGCTGTTTTTT; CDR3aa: CASSQPQGGGTGELFF
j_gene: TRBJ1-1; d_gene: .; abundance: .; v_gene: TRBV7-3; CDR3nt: TGTGCCAGCAGCACAGGGACGGGGCGTGAAGCTTTCTTT; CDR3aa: CASSTGTGREAFF
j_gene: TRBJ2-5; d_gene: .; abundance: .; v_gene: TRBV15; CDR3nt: TGTGCCACCAGCAGATCTACCCGTAGGGTACGACAAGAGACCCAGTACTTC; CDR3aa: CATSRSTRRVRQETQYF
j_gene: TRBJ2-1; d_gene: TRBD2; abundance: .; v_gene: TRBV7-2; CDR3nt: TGTGCCAGCAGCTCGGGAGGGGAGCAGTTCTTC; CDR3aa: CASSSGGEQFF
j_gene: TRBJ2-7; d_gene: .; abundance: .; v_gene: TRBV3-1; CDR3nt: TGTGCCAGCAGCCAAGGAAGTGGTCAGAAGCAGTACTTC; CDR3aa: CASSQGSGQKQYF
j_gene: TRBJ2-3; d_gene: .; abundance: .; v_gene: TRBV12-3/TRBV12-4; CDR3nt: TGTGCCAGCGGGTATAATCGCATTTACACAGATACGCAGTATTTT; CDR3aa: CASGYNRIYTDTQYF
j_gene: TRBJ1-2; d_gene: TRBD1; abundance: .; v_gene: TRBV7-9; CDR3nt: TGTGCCAGCAGCAGAACAGGGGGCGGCTATGGCTACACCTTC; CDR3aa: CASSRTGGGYGYTF
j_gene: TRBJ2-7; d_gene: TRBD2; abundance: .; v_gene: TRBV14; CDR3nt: TGTGCCAGCAGCCAAGTGGGCGGGAGCTCCTACGAGCAGTACTTC; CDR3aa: CASSQVGGSSYEQYF
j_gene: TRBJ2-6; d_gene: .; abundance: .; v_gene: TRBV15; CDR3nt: TGTGCCACCAGCAATGATGGGGCTGGGGCCAACGTCCTGACTTTC; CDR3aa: CATSNDGAGANVLTF
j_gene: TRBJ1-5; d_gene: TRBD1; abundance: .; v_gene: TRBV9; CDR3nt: TGTGCCAGCAGCGTGGGGGTGACAGGGCATCGGCCCCAGCATTTT; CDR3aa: CASSVGVTGHRPQHF
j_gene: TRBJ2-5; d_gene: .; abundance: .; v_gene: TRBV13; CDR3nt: TGTGCCAGCAGCCGGATGGAGACCCAGTACTTC; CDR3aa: CASSRMETQYF
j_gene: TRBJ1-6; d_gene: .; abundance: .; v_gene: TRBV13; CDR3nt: TGTGCCAGCAGCCCGCGGGCCCTTTCACCCCTCCACTTT; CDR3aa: CASSPRALSPLHF
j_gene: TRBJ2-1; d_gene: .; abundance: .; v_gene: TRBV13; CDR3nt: TGTGCCAGCAGCTTAACCCGTACCAGACTGGGCGATGAGCAGTTCTTC; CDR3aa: CASSLTRTRLGDEQFF
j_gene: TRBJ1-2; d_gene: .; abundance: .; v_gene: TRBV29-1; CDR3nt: TGCAGCGTTGTGGGGGCTTTTGGCTACACCTTC; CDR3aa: CSVVGAFGYTF
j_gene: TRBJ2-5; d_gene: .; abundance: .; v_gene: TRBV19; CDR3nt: TGTGCCAGTAGTATAGAAGCAGGGCGAGAGACCCAGTACTTC; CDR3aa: CASSIEAGRETQYF
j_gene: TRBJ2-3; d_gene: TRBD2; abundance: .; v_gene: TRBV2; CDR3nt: TGTGCCAGCAGTGCGGAAGCGGGGGGGACAGATACGCAGTATTTT; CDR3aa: CASSAEAGGTDTQYF
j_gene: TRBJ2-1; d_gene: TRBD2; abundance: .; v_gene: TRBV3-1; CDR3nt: TGTGCCAGCAGCTCACTAGGGACTAGCGGGGGGGCCAATGAGCAGTTCTTC; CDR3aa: CASSSLGTSGGANEQFF
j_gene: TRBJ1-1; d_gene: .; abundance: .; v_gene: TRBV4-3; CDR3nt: TGCGCCAGCAGCCAAGATCCCACAAACTCTGAAGCTTTCTTT; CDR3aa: CASSQDPTNSEAFF
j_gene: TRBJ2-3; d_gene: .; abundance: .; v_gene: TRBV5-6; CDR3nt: TGTGCCAGCAGGCGGGGACAGTCCTCGATGGTGGATACGCAGTATTTT; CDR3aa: CASRRGQSSMVDTQYF
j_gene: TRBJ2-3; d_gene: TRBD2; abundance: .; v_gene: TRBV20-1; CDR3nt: TGCAGTGCTAGCTCGACTAGCGGGGTGACAGATACGCAGTATTTT; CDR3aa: CSASSTSGVTDTQYF